These T cell receptor beta chains were read from a single sample in a study of early stage breast cancer tumors. Some clones are missing from TCRdb's copy, which holds only in-frame ones; the method was immunoSEQ multiplex PCR. The data contain some 58,000 clones, more than 60% of them singletons. Sequenced material: blood. All receptors derive from a person in their thirties with breast cancer. CDR3s include the opening cysteine and the closing phenylalanine or tryptophan. A D gene is named only where the DNA matches it firmly. Where a row states a size, it is once, few, many or the class of an expanded clone; other rows omit it.

v_call	clone_size	d_call	j_call	cdr3_nt	cdr3_aa
TRBV29-1	NA	TRBD2	TRBJ2-1	TGCAGCGTTGTATCTAGCGGGTACAATGAGCAGTTCTTC	CSVVSSGYNEQFF
TRBV7-2	once	NA	TRBJ2-1	TGTGCCAGCAGCACCCAAATGACCAATGAGCAGTTCTTC	CASSTQMTNEQFF
TRBV30	NA	NA	TRBJ2-1	TGTGCCTGGAGTGTAAATAATGAGCAGTTCTTC	CAWSVNNEQFF
TRBV6-5	NA	NA	TRBJ2-1	TGTGCCAGCAGTCCAGCAACCTTTAATAACAATGAGCAGTTCTTC	CASSPATFNNNEQFF
TRBV7-9	NA	NA	TRBJ2-2	TGTGCCAGCAGCTTAGGTGCGGAGCTGTTTTTT	CASSLGAELFF
TRBV11-3	once	NA	TRBJ2-1	TGTGCCAGCAGCATCAACCTTTACAATGAGCAGTTCTTC	CASSINLYNEQFF
TRBV19	NA	NA	TRBJ1-1	TGTGCCAGTAGCGGCGATCGGGGGACTGAAGCTTTCTTT	CASSGDRGTEAFF
TRBV19	NA	TRBD1	TRBJ2-7	TGTGCCAGTAGTATCTCGGCAGGGGGATCCCACGAGCAGTACTTC	CASSISAGGSHEQYF
TRBV27	NA	NA	TRBJ2-1	TGTGCCAGCAGTTTATCGGGTGACTGGAACAATGAGCAGTTCTTC	CASSLSGDWNNEQFF
TRBV30	NA	NA	TRBJ1-6	TGTGCCTGGAGTAGGGCCCAATCCTCCTATAATTCACCCCTCCACTTT	CAWSRAQSSYNSPLHF
TRBV4-3	NA	NA	TRBJ2-1	TGCGCCAGCAGGATGAGGGGCTCAGCGGGTGAGCAGTTCTTC	CASRMRGSAGEQFF
TRBV6-1	NA	TRBD2	TRBJ2-7	TGTGCCAGCAGTGCCCCCGGGACAGTGGGGACTAGCACGACCTACGAGCAGTACTTC	CASSAPGTVGTSTTYEQYF
TRBV1	NA	NA	TRBJ2-7	TGCACCAGCAGCCAAGAGACTAGCGGGAGTCAATCGTCCTACGAGCAGTACTTC	CTSSQETSGSQSSYEQYF
TRBV7-2	NA	NA	TRBJ2-7	TGTGCCAGCAGCTTAGGGCAGAACGGGATCTACGAGCAGTACTTC	CASSLGQNGIYEQYF
TRBV7-8	NA	TRBD2	TRBJ2-1	TGTGCCAGCAGCTCCCTGACTAGCGGAGGGGACAATGAGCAGTTCTTC	CASSSLTSGGDNEQFF
TRBV18	NA	NA	TRBJ2-5	TGTGCCAGCTCACCACAAGAGACCCAGTACTTC	CASSPQETQYF
TRBV30	NA	NA	TRBJ1-2	TGTGCCTGGACAGAAAGACATCTTAGCTACACCTTC	CAWTERHLSYTF
TRBV19	NA	TRBD2	TRBJ2-1	TGTGCCAGTATCGGATCGGACGGGAGGGCCATAAATGAGCAGTTCTTC	CASIGSDGRAINEQFF
TRBV5-1	NA	NA	TRBJ1-2	TGCGCCAGCAGCCCAACAAGATGGGGGGGCCTTGGCGGCTACACCTTC	CASSPTRWGGLGGYTF
TRBV6-5	NA	NA	TRBJ1-2	TGTGCCAGCAGTTCACCTACCTACTATGGCTACACCTTC	CASSSPTYYGYTF
TRBV27	NA	NA	TRBJ2-7	TGTGCCAGCAGTTTAAAGGGGGGTTACGAGCAGTACTTC	CASSLKGGYEQYF
TRBV29-1	few	NA	TRBJ2-1	TGCAGCGCCAAGGGGGAGGGAGTGTACAATGAGCAGTTCTTC	CSAKGEGVYNEQFF
TRBV10-3	NA	NA	TRBJ2-7	TGTGCCATCAGTTCAACCCAGGGCGTTGGAGAGCAGTACTTC	CAISSTQGVGEQYF
TRBV5-4	NA	NA	TRBJ2-1	TGTGCCAGCAGCTGGCGGAGCTCCTACAATGAGCAGTTCTTC	CASSWRSSYNEQFF
TRBV5-1	NA	NA	TRBJ2-5	TGCGCCAGCAGCTTTTTGGGTAGCGACCAAGAGACCCAGTACTTC	CASSFLGSDQETQYF
TRBV7-2	NA	NA	TRBJ1-1	TGTGCCAGCAGTCGGGGGGACACTGAAGCTTTCTTT	CASSRGDTEAFF
TRBV27	NA	NA	TRBJ1-5	TGTGCCAGCAGCAGGATAGGGGAACCGGGACAAGGAAATCAGCCCCAGCATTTT	CASSRIGEPGQGNQPQHF